This passage covers 15 T cell receptor beta chains from one sample sequenced in a study of T cell clonality in common variable immunodeficiency. Profiling relied on immunoSEQ multiplex PCR, and the TCRdb table lists in-frame clones only, not all of them. The sample shows under 50,000 clones, no singletons; the ten largest hold approximately 5.9%. The source material was peripheral blood mononuclear cells. These receptors all come from a person between 18 and 75 years old in good health.

The sample holds many counts of this clone. The CDR3 goes on 3 residues after the read ends, and that part is filled in from the germline J gene. V usage is TRBV30 and J usage is TRBJ1-5, with D tentatively TRBD1 (5 bases). Germline-derived CDR1 and CDR2 are GTSNPN and SVGIG (reference sequence). Deletions cut 1 base from V and 7 bases from J, with 11 bases between. The CDR3 length is 13 residues. The CDR3 sequence: CAWSEGRAQPQHF. The part of the CDR3 DNA that was read is TGTGCCTGGAGTGAGGGCAGGGCCCAGCCC.

This clone was seen ten or more times. The CDR3 is cut off 3 residues early in the read; its end comes from the germline J gene. The rearrangement joins TRBV13 to TRBJ1-1; a weak D match, TRBD1 (6 bases). This CDR3 has 15 amino acids. Per germline, CDR1 PRHDT and CDR2 FYEKMQ (reference sequence). Trimming took 0 bases from V and 4 from J, leaving 12 bases between them. Incomplete CDR3 DNA: TGTGCCAGCAGCTTAGGACAGGGTAGCACCACTGAA. It encodes CASSLGQGSTTE. The whole CDR3 sequence is CASSLGQGSTTEAFF.

This clone was picked up many times. The CDR3 extends 3 residues past the end of the read, so its final part is completed from the germline J gene. The sample has other DNA sequences that encode this CDR3 too. The chain combines TRBV5-6 with TRBJ1-1; no clear D. Trimming pared 0 bases from V and 1 base from J, leaving 4 bases between. This CDR3 comprises 13 residues. Per germline, CDR1 SGHDT and CDR2 YYEEEE. Incomplete CDR3 DNA: TGTGCCAGCAGCTTGGGAGGGAACACTGAA. Amino acids: CASSLGGNTE. In full, the CDR3 is CASSLGGNTEAFF.

This clone was counted at least ten times. Read sequence stops 3 residues before the CDR3 end, and the germline J gene provides the missing end. The genes are TRBV20-1 and TRBJ2-3; D is undetermined. CDR3 length: 14 amino acids. Germline values: CDR1 DFQATT, CDR2 SNEGSKA (reference sequence). Trimming removed 0 bases at V and 5 bases at J, with 12 bases between. CDR3 loop: CSARDRTARDTQYF. The sequenced part of the CDR3 DNA is TGCAGTGCTAGAGATAGAACTGCCCGAGATACG.

This clone was recorded many times. The CDR3 end is not reached by the read, which stops 3 residues before it; the germline J gene fills it in. The genes are TRBV20-1 and TRBJ1-6; 7 bases match TRBD1. V lost 1 base to trimming and J lost 0 bases; unmatched junction nucleotides: 12. The germline V gene has CDR1 DFQATT and CDR2 SNEGSKA (reference sequence). CDR3 length equals 19 residues. CDR3 DNA, as far as it was read: TGCAGTGCTAGAGCTAGCCTGGGACAGCCGGGCTCCTATAATTCACCC. Translating gives CSARASLGQPGSYNSP. Given in full, the CDR3 is CSARASLGQPGSYNSPLHF.

This clone showed up many times. The read comes to an end 3 residues before the CDR3 does, leaving the germline J gene to fill in the end. This chain connects TRBV6-4 to TRBJ1-6; TRBD1 agrees at 11 bases. The trim removed 2 bases at V and 9 bases at J, leaving 0 bases unmatched. The CDR3 has 14 residues. Germline CDR1 and CDR2: MRHNA and SNTAGT. CDR3 loop: CASSDGQGASPLHF. The DNA read from the CDR3 is TGTGCCAGCAGTGACGGACAGGGGGCTTCACCC.

This clone was observed many times. The read terminates 3 residues before the CDR3 end, so the remaining end is supplied by the germline J gene. This chain connects TRBV5-4 to TRBJ2-3; TRBD2 aligns across 12 bases. V was clipped by 4 bases and J by 2 bases; unmatched bases: 5. Germline lookup yields CDR1 SGHNT and CDR2 YYREEE (reference sequence). The CDR3 totals 16 residues. CDR3 sequence: CASSTRLAGATDTQYF. The DNA read from the CDR3 is TGTGCCAGCAGCACCAGACTAGCGGGGGCCACAGATACG.

This clone was recorded at least ten times. The read terminates 3 residues ahead of where the CDR3 ends, so the germline J gene completes it. The V gene is TRBV7-6, the J gene TRBJ2-5, with TRBD1 as a possible D gene (6 bases). The CDR3 loop spans 15 amino acids. Trimming cost V 1 base and J 4 bases, with 13 bases left between them. Germline values: CDR1 SGHVS, CDR2 FNYEAQ. The CDR3 loop reads CASSLGPNRAETQYF. The CDR3 DNA, read in part, is TGTGCCAGCAGCTTAGGACCCAACAGGGCAGAGACC. Filled out from reference TRBV7-6 and TRBJ2-5, the complete variable domain reads GAGVSQSPRYKVTKRGQDVALRCDPISGHVSLYWYRQALGQGPEFLTYFNYEAQQDKSGLPNDRFSAERPEGSISTLTIQRTEQRDSAMYRCASSLGPNRAETQYFGPGTRLLVL.

This clone has ten or more counts. The CDR3 end falls 3 residues outside the read, so it is completed with the germline J gene. The chain has TRBV6-1 and TRBJ1-5, with a tentative D call TRBD1 (5 bases). CDR1 is MNHNS, CDR2 SASEGT, per germline. Trimming left V 4 bases short and J 4 bases short, with 14 bases between. This CDR3 region has 15 residues. The CDR3 loop is CASSAGREGNQPQHF. The covered CDR3 bases are TGTGCCAGCAGTGCGGGCAGGGAGGGTAATCAGCCC.

This clone occurred many times. Read sequence stops 3 residues before the CDR3 end, and the germline J gene provides the missing end. This chain uses TRBV2 with TRBJ2-3; no clear D gene. Germline V gene sequence: CDR1 SNHLY, CDR2 FYNNEI. The CDR3 spans 12 residues. The part of the CDR3 DNA that was read is TGTGCCAGCAATGAGTTACAAGAGACG. It is translated as CASNELQET. The whole CDR3 sequence reads CASNELQETQYF.

This clone has at least ten counts. The read finishes 3 residues shy of the CDR3 end, and the germline J gene is used to complete it. The V and J genes are TRBV20-1 and TRBJ1-1; 8 bases align to TRBD1. The CDR3 contains 15 residues. From germline, CDR1 is DFQATT and CDR2 SNEGSKA (reference sequence). V was pared by 3 bases and J by 0 bases, with 6 bases of the junction left unmatched. The part of the CDR3 DNA that was read is TGCAGTGCTAGGCGGACAGGGTTCATGAACACTGAA. This encodes CSARRTGFMNTE. The entire CDR3 protein is CSARRTGFMNTEAFF.

Many counts were recorded for this clone. With the read ending 3 residues before the CDR3 end, the germline J gene is used to fill in that end. The chain combines TRBV6-1 with TRBJ2-7, with D hard to call. The germline V gene has CDR1 MNHNS and CDR2 SASEGT. The V end lost 2 bases, the J end lost 4 bases, and 3 bases lay between the germline ends. This CDR3 spans 11 amino acids. CDR3 sequence reads: CASSELYEQYF. The DNA read from the CDR3 is TGTGCCAGCAGTGAACTGTACGAG.

There are many counts of this clone. The read terminates 3 residues ahead of where the CDR3 ends, so the germline J gene completes it. The gene calls are TRBV27 and TRBJ2-1, with D uncertain. CDR3 length: 13 amino acids. The germline CDR1 and CDR2 sequences are MNHEY and SMNVEV (reference sequence). Trimming took 2 bases from V and 7 from J, leaving 9 bases between them. The covered CDR3 bases are TGTGCCAGCAGTTTAAACTTTATGAATGAG. Residues: CASSLNFMNE. The full CDR3 is CASSLNFMNEQFF.

This clone was observed at least ten times. The read is 3 residues too short to cover the CDR3 end, so that end is filled in from the germline J gene. J is TRBJ2-1 and V is TRBV20-1; a weak D match, TRBD2 (6 bases). The V end lost 0 bases, the J end lost 7 bases, and 16 bases lay between the germline ends. CDR1 is DFQATT, CDR2 SNEGSKA, per germline (reference sequence). There are 15 residues in the CDR3. Incomplete CDR3 DNA: TGCAGTGCTAGAGAACTAGCTCCCGTTTTTAATGAG. This gives the protein CSARELAPVFNE. The CDR3 reads in full as CSARELAPVFNEQFF.

This clone was counted many times. The read ends 3 residues before the CDR3 terminus; that terminus is restored from the germline J gene. The genes are TRBV20-1 and TRBJ2-7; TRBD1 is a possible D gene (6 bases). The CDR3 extends over 18 amino acids. V lost 0 bases and J lost 0, with 21 bases in between. Looked up from germline, CDR1 is DFQATT and CDR2 is SNEGSKA (reference sequence). The part of the CDR3 DNA that was read is TGCAGTGCTAGAGATGAATATAGTCACAGGGCCAGCTCCTACGAG. This sequence encodes CSARDEYSHRASSYE. The full CDR3 protein is CSARDEYSHRASSYEQYF.